A selection of T cell receptor beta chains follows, all from one sample in a study of CD8 T cells in Susac syndrome. From the immunoSEQ multiplex PCR reads, TCRdb called clonotypes with MiXCR, one entry per CDR3 protein. This sample has 100,000 to 150,000 distinct CDR3 sequences; 90% to 95% occur once, and the top ten carry around 0.2%. Sequencing was carried out using CD8+ T cells from PBMCs. The receptor set was obtained from a human donor with Susac syndrome. The CDR3 runs from the conserved cysteine through the conserved F or W. D genes are given only for firm matches. Clone size is shown for a subset of rows, as once, few, many or a class of expanded clone.

.	TRBV15	TRBJ2-5	.	CATSRVSQETQYF	TGTGCCACCAGCAGAGTTAGCCAAGAGACCCAGTACTTC
.	TRBV7-9	TRBJ2-1	.	CASRPAYRMADEQFF	TGTGCCAGCAGACCCGCGTATCGAATGGCGGATGAGCAGTTCTTC
.	TRBV3-1	TRBJ1-2	.	CASSQEGQFYGYTF	TGTGCCAGCAGCCAAGAAGGTCAGTTCTATGGCTACACCTTC
.	TRBV4-1	TRBJ2-1	.	CASSQSTEQFF	TGCGCCAGCAGCCAGTCTACTGAGCAGTTCTTC
.	TRBV5-4	TRBJ1-2	once	CASSPGAETYGYTF	TGTGCCAGCAGCCCCGGAGCAGAAACCTATGGCTACACCTTC
.	TRBV5-1	TRBJ1-1	.	CASSFEGASTEAFF	TGCGCCAGCAGCTTTGAGGGCGCGAGCACTGAAGCTTTCTTT
.	TRBV7-2	TRBJ2-7	.	CASSLLGDYEQYF	TGTGCCAGCAGCTTATTAGGGGACTACGAGCAGTACTTC
.	TRBV19	TRBJ2-1	.	CASSIGYFGNEQFF	TGTGCCAGTAGTATAGGTTACTTCGGCAATGAGCAGTTCTTC
.	TRBV5-4	TRBJ2-5	.	CASSLWPGRETQYF	TGTGCCAGCAGCTTGTGGCCAGGGCGGGAGACCCAGTACTTC
.	TRBV3-1	TRBJ2-2	.	CASSLDGLELFF	TGTGCCAGCAGCCTAGATGGGCTGGAGCTGTTTTTT
.	TRBV7-6	TRBJ2-3	.	CASSLAARSTDTQYF	TGTGCCAGCAGCTTAGCGGCGCGGAGCACAGATACGCAGTATTTT
.	TRBV12-3/TRBV12-4	TRBJ1-5	.	CASSPEGPHQPQHF	TGTGCCAGCAGTCCAGAGGGCCCGCATCAGCCCCAGCATTTT
.	TRBV6-6	TRBJ2-7	.	CASSRVGYHEQYF	TGTGCCAGCAGCCGGGTAGGGTACCACGAGCAGTACTTC
TRBD2	TRBV2	TRBJ2-3	.	CARGASGGPSTDTQYF	TGTGCCAGAGGGGCTAGCGGGGGACCTAGCACAGATACGCAGTATTTT
TRBD2	TRBV11-2	TRBJ2-1	.	CASSLVRGASGSLGQFF	TGTGCCAGCAGCTTAGTGCGTGGAGCTAGCGGGAGTTTAGGGCAGTTCTTC
.	TRBV18	TRBJ1-5	.	CASSQGEAQHF	TGTGCCAGCTCACAGGGGGAGGCCCAGCATTTT
TRBD1	TRBV20-1	TRBJ1-5	.	CSARGQDVRQGTQPQHF	TGCAGTGCTAGAGGACAAGACGTTCGACAGGGGACTCAGCCCCAGCATTTT
.	TRBV7-9	TRBJ1-5	.	CASSSGQYNQPQHF	TGTGCCAGCAGCTCTGGACAGTATAATCAGCCCCAGCATTTT
TRBD1	TRBV4-2	TRBJ1-4	.	CASSRQGNEKLFF	TGTGCCAGCTCCCGACAGGGAAATGAAAAACTGTTTTTT
.	TRBV30	TRBJ2-7	.	CAWSAVGNEQYF	TGTGCCTGGAGTGCGGTGGGGAACGAGCAGTACTTC
TRBD2	TRBV30	TRBJ2-1	.	CAWSPGLGGRARLFF	TGTGCCTGGAGTCCAGGGTTGGGCGGGAGGGCGCGTCTGTTCTTC
.	TRBV27	TRBJ2-5	.	CATRVGAWETQYF	TGTGCCACCAGAGTGGGGGCCTGGGAGACCCAGTACTTC
TRBD1	TRBV5-1	TRBJ1-1	.	CASSGDRMNTEAFF	TGCGCCAGCAGCGGGGACAGAATGAACACTGAAGCTTTCTTT
TRBD1	TRBV30	TRBJ1-5	.	CAWSADRGFLLPQHF	TGTGCCTGGAGTGCGGACAGGGGGTTTTTACTGCCCCAGCATTTT
TRBD1	TRBV4-1	TRBJ2-1	.	CASTDRGSYNEQFF	TGCGCCAGCACAGACAGGGGCTCCTACAATGAGCAGTTCTTC
.	TRBV2	TRBJ1-5	.	CASSEEDIPSSWGNQPQHF	TGTGCCAGCAGTGAGGAGGACATCCCTAGCTCCTGGGGCAATCAGCCCCAGCATTTT
TRBD2	TRBV2	TRBJ2-1	.	CASRDHRLAYNEQFF	TGTGCCAGCAGAGACCACCGACTAGCGTACAATGAGCAGTTCTTC
.	TRBV4-1	TRBJ1-5	.	CASSQGGLNSNQPQHF	TGCGCCAGCAGCCAAGGGGGGTTGAATAGCAATCAGCCCCAGCATTTT
.	TRBV13	TRBJ1-1	.	CASSSGQYTEAFF	TGTGCCAGCAGCTCCGGACAGTACACTGAAGCTTTCTTT
.	TRBV27	TRBJ2-2	.	CASSPLPYTGELFF	TGTGCCAGCAGCCCCCTGCCTTACACCGGGGAGCTGTTTTTT
.	TRBV12-5	TRBJ2-7	.	CASVSQGDNSYEQYF	TGTGCTAGTGTCTCCCAAGGGGACAACTCCTACGAGCAGTACTTC
TRBD1	TRBV4-1	TRBJ1-2	.	CASSQTGTGVFGYTF	TGCGCCAGCAGCCAGACCGGGACAGGGGTCTTTGGCTACACCTTC
.	TRBV5-1	TRBJ2-7	.	CASSLDEGREQYF	TGCGCCAGCAGCTTGGACGAGGGTCGCGAGCAGTACTTC